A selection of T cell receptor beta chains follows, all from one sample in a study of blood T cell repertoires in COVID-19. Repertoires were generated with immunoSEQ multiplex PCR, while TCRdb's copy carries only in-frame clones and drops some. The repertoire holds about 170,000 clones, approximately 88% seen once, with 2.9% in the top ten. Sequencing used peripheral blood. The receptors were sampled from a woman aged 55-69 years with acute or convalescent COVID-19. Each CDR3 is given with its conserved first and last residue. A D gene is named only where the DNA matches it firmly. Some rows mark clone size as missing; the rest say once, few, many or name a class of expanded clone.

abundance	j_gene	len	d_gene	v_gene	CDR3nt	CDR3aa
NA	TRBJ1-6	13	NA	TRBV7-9	TGTGCCAGCAGCCCGGCGGTTAATTCACCCCTCCACTTT	CASSPAVNSPLHF
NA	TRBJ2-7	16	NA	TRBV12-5	TGTGCTAGTGGTTTGGCTTCTTTCGAGGGTTCCCACGAGCAGTACTTC	CASGLASFEGSHEQYF
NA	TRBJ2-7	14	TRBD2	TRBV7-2	TGTGCCAGCAGCTTGGGACTAGGACCTTACGAGCAGTACTTC	CASSLGLGPYEQYF
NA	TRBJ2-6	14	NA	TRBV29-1	TGCAGCGTTGATGGGGGCCCTGGGGCCAACGTCCTGACTTTC	CSVDGGPGANVLTF
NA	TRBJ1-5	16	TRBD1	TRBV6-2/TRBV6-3	TGTGCCAGCAGTTACGTCGGACAGGGGGCGGGTCAGCCCCAGCATTTT	CASSYVGQGAGQPQHF
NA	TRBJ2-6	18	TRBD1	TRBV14	TGTGCCAGCAGCCACCAAGGACAGGGGGCGCCTGGGGCCAACGTCCTGACTTTC	CASSHQGQGAPGANVLTF
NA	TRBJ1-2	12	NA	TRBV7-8	TGTGCCAGCAGCCACCGACAGTATGGCTACACCTTC	CASSHRQYGYTF
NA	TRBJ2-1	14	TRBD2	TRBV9	TGTGCCAGCAGCGTAGGGGGAGGGGCCCATGAGCAGTTCTTC	CASSVGGGAHEQFF
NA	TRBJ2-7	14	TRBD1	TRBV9	TGTGCCAGCAGCTACGACAGGGATCCCTACGAGCAGTACTTC	CASSYDRDPYEQYF
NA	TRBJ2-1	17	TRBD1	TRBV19	TGTGCCAGTAGGACATCTACCGCGGGACAGGTCAACAATGAGCAGTTCTTC	CASRTSTAGQVNNEQFF
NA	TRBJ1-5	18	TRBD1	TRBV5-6	TGTGCCAGCAGCTCCTTGGGGGACAGCGTTTATAGCAATCAGCCCCAGCATTTT	CASSSLGDSVYSNQPQHF
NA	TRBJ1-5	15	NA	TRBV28	TGTGCCAGCAGTGCCCCGCGAGGGAGCAATCAGCCCCAGCATTTT	CASSAPRGSNQPQHF
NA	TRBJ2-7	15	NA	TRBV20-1	TGCAGTGCTAGTACGGCCGACAGGTCCACCTACGAGCAGTACTTC	CSASTADRSTYEQYF
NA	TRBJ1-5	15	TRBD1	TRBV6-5	TGTGCCAGCAGATACGGGCAGGGGGTGGATCAGCCCCAGCATTTT	CASRYGQGVDQPQHF
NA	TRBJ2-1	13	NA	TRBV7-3	TGTGCCAGCAGCTTAAATCCACGGGGTGAGCAGTTCTTC	CASSLNPRGEQFF
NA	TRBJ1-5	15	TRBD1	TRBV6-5	TGTGCCAGCAGTTCGACAGGGGCGGGCAATCAGCCCCAGCATTTT	CASSSTGAGNQPQHF
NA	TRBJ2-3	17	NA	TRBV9	TGTGCCAGCAGCGCCACTGGTCTGGTAGCGGTCACAGATACGCAGTATTTT	CASSATGLVAVTDTQYF
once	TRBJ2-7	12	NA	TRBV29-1	TGCAGCGTTGAACAGGGGGGCTACGAGCAGTACTTC	CSVEQGGYEQYF
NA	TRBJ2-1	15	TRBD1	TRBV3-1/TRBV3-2	TGTGCCAGCAGCCAAGGACAGGGGGCTTACAATGAGCAGTTCTTC	CASSQGQGAYNEQFF
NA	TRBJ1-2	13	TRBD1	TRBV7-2	TGTGCCAGCAGCTTAGATAGGACAGGGGGCAGCACCTTC	CASSLDRTGGSTF
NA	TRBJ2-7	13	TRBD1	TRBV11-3	TGTGCCAGCAGTCCTTCACAGGGGTACGAGCAGTACTTC	CASSPSQGYEQYF
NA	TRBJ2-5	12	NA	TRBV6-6	TGTGCCAGCAGACTTGACAGGGAGACCCAGTACTTC	CASRLDRETQYF
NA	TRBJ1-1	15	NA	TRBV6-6	TGTGCCAGCAGACCGACGAGGGGGGGGCACACTGAAGCTTTCTTT	CASRPTRGGHTEAFF
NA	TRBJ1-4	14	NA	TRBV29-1	TGCAGCGCCATTCAGGGTGGAACTACCGGTGGACTGTTTTTT	CSAIQGGTTGGLFF
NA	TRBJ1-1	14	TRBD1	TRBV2	TGTGCCAGCAGTGCAAGGGACAGGGCCACTGAAGCTTTCTTT	CASSARDRATEAFF
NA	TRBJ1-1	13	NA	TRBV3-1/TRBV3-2	TGTGCCAGCCTGAGCCGGGACACATTTGAAGCTTTCTTT	CASLSRDTFEAFF
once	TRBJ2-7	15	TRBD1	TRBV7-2	TGTGCCAGCAGCTTAGCTGGACAGGGTACCTACGAGCAGTACTTC	CASSLAGQGTYEQYF
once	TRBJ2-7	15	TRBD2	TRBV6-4	TGTGCCAGCAGTGACGGTAGCGGGGGGCCCAACGAGCAGTACTTC	CASSDGSGGPNEQYF
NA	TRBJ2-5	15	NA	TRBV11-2	TGTGCCAGCAAGGGGAGGAGGGGGCAACGAGAGACCCAGTACTTC	CASKGRRGQRETQYF
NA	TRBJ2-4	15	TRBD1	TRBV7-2	TGTGCCAGCAGCTTTCCGGGACAGGCCAAAAACATTCAGTACTTC	CASSFPGQAKNIQYF
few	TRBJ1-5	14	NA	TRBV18	TGTGCCAGCTCACCACAGGGGGGGGATCAGCCCCAGCATTTT	CASSPQGGDQPQHF
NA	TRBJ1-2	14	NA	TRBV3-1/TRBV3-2	TGTGCCAGCAGCCGGGCAGGACTCAACTATGGCTACACCTTC	CASSRAGLNYGYTF
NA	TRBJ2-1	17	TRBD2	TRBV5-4	TGTGCCAGCAGCTTAGAGGCCGGGGGGGCCTTCTACAATGAGCAGTTCTTC	CASSLEAGGAFYNEQFF
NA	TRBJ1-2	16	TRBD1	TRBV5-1	TGCGCCAGCAGCTTTTCCGGACAGGGCCTTCCGGATGGCTACACCTTC	CASSFSGQGLPDGYTF
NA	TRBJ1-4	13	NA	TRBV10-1	TGCGCCAGCAGTGACGGGGGGGGCGAAAAACTGTTTTTT	CASSDGGGEKLFF
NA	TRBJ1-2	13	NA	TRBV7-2	TGTGCCAGCAGCTTACTCGGAGGACATGGCTACACCTTC	CASSLLGGHGYTF
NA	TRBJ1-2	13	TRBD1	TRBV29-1	TGCAGCGTCTCGGGACAGGGGGACTATGGCTACACCTTC	CSVSGQGDYGYTF
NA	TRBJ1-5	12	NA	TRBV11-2	TGTGCCAGCAGCGCGGAGGGCCAGCCCCAGCATTTT	CASSAEGQPQHF
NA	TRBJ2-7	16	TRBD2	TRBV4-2	TGTGCCAGCAGCCAAGATGGTAGCGGGGGGCCTTACGAGCAGTACTTC	CASSQDGSGGPYEQYF
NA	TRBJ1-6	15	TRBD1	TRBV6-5	TGTGCCAGCAGGCTGAGGGACAGGAGTCGATCACCCCTCCACTTT	CASRLRDRSRSPLHF
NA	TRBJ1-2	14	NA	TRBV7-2	TGTGCCAGCAGCCAGGGGACGGCTAACTATGGCTACACCTTC	CASSQGTANYGYTF
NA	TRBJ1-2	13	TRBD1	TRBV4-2	TGTGCCAGCAGCCAACCGGGACAGGGAGGCTACACCTTC	CASSQPGQGGYTF
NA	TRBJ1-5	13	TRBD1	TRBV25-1	TGTGCCAGCAGTGAATTTGACAGGGGGCCCCAGCATTTT	CASSEFDRGPQHF
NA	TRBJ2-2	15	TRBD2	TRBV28	TGTGCCAGCAGCACCGGGACTAGGGGCGCCGGGGAGCTGTTTTTT	CASSTGTRGAGELFF
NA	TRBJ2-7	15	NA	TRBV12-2	TGTGCAAGTCGCTTAGTTTTAGGAGGGTCCTACGAGCAGTACTTC	CASRLVLGGSYEQYF
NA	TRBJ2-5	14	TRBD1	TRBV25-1	TGTGCCAGCAGTGCCACAGGGGGCCTGACATCCCAGTACTTC	CASSATGGLTSQYF
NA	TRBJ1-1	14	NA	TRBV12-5	TGTGCTAGTGGTTTGCCCCTCGGGGGCACTGAAGCTTTCTTT	CASGLPLGGTEAFF
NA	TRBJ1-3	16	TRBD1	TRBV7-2	TGTGCCAGCAGCCGGCTCGCGACAGGGCGCGGAAACACCATATATTTT	CASSRLATGRGNTIYF
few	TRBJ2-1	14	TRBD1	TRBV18	TGTGCCAGCTCCCTTGACAGGGTTCGGGATGAGCAGTTCTTC	CASSLDRVRDEQFF
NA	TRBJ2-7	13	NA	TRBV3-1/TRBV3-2	TGTGCCAGCAGCCATTCCCGCCGGGACGAGCAGTACTTC	CASSHSRRDEQYF
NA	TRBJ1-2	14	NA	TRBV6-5	TGTGCCAGCAGGGCTCGGGGTAACGACTATGGCTACACCTTC	CASRARGNDYGYTF
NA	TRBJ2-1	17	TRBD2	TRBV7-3	TGTGCCAGCAGCGAACTAGCGGGGAGACCTTCCTACAATGAGCAGTTCTTC	CASSELAGRPSYNEQFF
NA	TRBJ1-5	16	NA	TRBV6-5	TGTGCCAGCAGTTACTACCGGGAGAGAGACAATCAGCCCCAGCATTTT	CASSYYRERDNQPQHF
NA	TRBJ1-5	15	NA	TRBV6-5	TGTGCCACCTTCCCGGTACCGGAGGGCAATCAGCCCCAGCATTTT	CATFPVPEGNQPQHF